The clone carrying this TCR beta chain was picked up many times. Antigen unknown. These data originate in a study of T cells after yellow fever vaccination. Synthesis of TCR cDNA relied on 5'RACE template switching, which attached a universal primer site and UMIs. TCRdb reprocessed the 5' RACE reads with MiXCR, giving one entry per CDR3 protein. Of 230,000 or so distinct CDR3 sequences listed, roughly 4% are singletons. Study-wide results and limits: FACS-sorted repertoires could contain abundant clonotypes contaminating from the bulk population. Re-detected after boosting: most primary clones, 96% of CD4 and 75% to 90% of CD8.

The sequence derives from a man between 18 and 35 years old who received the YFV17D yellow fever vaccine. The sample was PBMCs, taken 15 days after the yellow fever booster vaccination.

CDR3 protein: CASSPTATNTEAFF. The DNA of the CDR3 is TGTGCCAGCTCACCAACGGCGACGAACACTGAAGCTTTCTTT. The chain joins TRBV18 to TRBJ1-1; D unclear. CDR3 size: 14 residues. Looked up from germline, CDR1 is KGHSH and CDR2 is LQKENI. Deletions cut 2 bases from V and 1 base from J, with 8 bases between.